Sequencing of this T cell receptor beta chain was carried out in a study of shared clonotypes between healthy human individuals. Study conclusions and caveats: Genetic and exposure-history diversity was limited by the few donors.

Note on this clone: Its antigen remains unknown.

Unsorted PBMC DNA was sequenced on ten immunoSEQ deep assay plates. Method: immunoSEQ multiplex PCR; TCRdb's copy keeps in-frame clones and lacks some. The sample carries about 470,000 clones, 75% to 85% recorded once. Germline V gene lookup returns CDR1 MNHEY and CDR2 SVGAGI. This CDR3 has 15 residues. Trimming stripped 0 bases from V and 5 bases from J, with 14 bases between. The sample consisted of PBMCs. The TCR sequence derives from a woman aged 40 to 50 in good health. Some clones in this sample may be carry-over from other donors' samples. The chain couples TRBV6-5 to TRBJ2-7; D perhaps matches TRBD1 (7 bases). The CDR3 loop is CASSYSLEGANEQYF. The CDR3 nucleotides read TGTGCCAGCAGTTACTCTCTGGAGGGGGCGAACGAGCAGTACTTC.